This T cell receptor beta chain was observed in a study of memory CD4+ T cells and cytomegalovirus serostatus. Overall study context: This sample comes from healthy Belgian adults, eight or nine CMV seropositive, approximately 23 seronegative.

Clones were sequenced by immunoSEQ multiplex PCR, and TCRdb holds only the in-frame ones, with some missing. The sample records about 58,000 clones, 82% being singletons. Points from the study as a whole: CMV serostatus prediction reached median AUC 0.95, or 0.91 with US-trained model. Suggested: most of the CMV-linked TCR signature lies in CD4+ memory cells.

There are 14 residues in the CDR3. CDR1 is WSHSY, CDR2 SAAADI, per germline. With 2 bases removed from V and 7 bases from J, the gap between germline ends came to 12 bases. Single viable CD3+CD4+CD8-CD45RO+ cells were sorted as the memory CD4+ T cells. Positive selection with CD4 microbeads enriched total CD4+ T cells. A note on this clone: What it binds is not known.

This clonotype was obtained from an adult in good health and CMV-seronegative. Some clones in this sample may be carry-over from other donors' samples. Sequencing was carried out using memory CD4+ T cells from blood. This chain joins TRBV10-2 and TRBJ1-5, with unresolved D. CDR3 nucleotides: TGCGCCAGCAGTGAGGGTCCTACCCCCCAGCCCCAGCATTTT. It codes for CASSEGPTPQPQHF.